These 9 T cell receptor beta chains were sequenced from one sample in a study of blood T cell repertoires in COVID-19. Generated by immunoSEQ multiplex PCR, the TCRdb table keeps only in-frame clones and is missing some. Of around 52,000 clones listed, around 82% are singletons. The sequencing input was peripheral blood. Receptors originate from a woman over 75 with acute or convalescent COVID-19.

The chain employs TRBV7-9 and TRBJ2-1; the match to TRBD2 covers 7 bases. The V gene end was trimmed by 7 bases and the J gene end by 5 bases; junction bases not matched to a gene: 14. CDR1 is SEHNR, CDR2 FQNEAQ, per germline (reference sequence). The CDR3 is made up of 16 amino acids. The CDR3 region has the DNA TGTGCCAGCACCCGGTTGGGCGGGAGTGTTCACAATGAGCAGTTCTTC. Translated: CASTRLGGSVHNEQFF.

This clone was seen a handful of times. The chain's CDR3 is CASSPSIRTVTEAFF. CDR3 nucleotides: TGTGCCAGCAGTCCATCAATCCGGACAGTCACTGAAGCTTTCTTT. J is TRBJ1-1 and V is TRBV11-2; D may be TRBD1 (6 bases). This CDR3 has 15 residues. CDR1 is SGHAT and CDR2 is FQNNGV in the germline V gene. The V and J ends lost 6 bases and 4 bases respectively, with 18 bases between them. The full variable domain, completed using reference TRBV11-2 and TRBJ1-1, is EAGVAQSPRYKIIEKRQSVAFWCNPISGHATLYWYQQILGQGPKLLIQFQNNGVVDDSQLPKDRFSAERLKGVDSTLKIQPAKLEDSAVYLCASSPSIRTVTEAFFGQGTRLTVV.

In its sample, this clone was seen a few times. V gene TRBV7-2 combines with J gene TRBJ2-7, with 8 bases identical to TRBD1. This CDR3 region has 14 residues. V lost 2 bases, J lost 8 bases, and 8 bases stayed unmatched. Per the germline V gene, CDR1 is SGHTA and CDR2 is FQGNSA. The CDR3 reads CASSLRDRGSQQYF. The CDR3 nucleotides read TGTGCCAGCAGCTTACGCGACAGGGGCTCCCAGCAGTACTTC.

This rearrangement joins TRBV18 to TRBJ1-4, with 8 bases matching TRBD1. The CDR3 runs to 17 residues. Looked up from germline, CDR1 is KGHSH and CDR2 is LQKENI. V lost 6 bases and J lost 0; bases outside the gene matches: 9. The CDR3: CASSPGTGGATNEKLFF. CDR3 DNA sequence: TGTGCCAGCTCCCCCGGGACAGGAGGTGCAACTAATGAAAAACTGTTTTTT.

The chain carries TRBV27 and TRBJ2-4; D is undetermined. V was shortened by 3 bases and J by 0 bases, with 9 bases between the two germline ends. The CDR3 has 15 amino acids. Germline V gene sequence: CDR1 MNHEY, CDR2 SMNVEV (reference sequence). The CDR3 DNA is TGTGCCAGCAGTTTTAGTCCACTAGCCAAAAACATTCAGTACTTC. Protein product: CASSFSPLAKNIQYF.

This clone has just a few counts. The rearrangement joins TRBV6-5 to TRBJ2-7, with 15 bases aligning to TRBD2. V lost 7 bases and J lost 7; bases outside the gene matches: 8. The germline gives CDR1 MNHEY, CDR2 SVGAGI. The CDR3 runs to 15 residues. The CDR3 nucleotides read TGTGCCAGCACCCGGACTAGCGGGGGGGCCAGGGAGCAGTACTTC. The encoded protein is CASTRTSGGAREQYF.

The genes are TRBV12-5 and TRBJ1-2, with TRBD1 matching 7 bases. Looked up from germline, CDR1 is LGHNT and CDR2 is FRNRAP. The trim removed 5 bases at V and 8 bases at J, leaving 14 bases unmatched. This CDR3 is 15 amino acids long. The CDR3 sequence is CASGTSTGTARGYTF. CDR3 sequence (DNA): TGTGCTAGTGGTACCTCGACAGGGACGGCTCGGGGCTACACCTTC.

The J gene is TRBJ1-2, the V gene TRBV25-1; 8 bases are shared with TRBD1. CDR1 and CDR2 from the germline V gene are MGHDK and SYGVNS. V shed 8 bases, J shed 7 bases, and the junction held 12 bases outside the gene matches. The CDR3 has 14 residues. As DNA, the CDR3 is TGTGCCAGCGCGAATCAGGGGGCGCTTAGTGGCTACACCTTC. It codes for CASANQGALSGYTF.

The CDR3 sequence is CASSIRLAGGSYNEQFF. DNA of the CDR3: TGTGCCAGCAGCATAAGACTAGCGGGGGGCTCCTACAATGAGCAGTTCTTC. The chain joins TRBV7-2 to TRBJ2-1; 13 positions agree with TRBD2. V lost 5 bases and J lost 0; bases outside the gene matches: 4. Germline CDR1 reads SGHTA; CDR2 reads FQGNSA. The CDR3 covers 17 residues.